These T cell receptor beta chains were read from a single sample in a study of T-cell reconstitution after alpha-beta-depleted transplantation in children. One entry per CDR3 protein, called by TCRdb with MiXCR from the PCR reads. The table records 450,000 to 500,000 distinct CDR3 sequences, approximately 12% of them present only once. The source was PBMCs from the stem cell graft donor, collected from the stem cell graft. The receptor set was obtained from a human donor who donated a stem cell graft to a child with combined immunodeficiency. Each CDR3 is given with its conserved first and last residue. D genes are given only for firm matches. The size entry is marked missing in some rows and otherwise reads once, few, many or a size class.

D	size	V	J	CDR3	DNA
TRBD1	many	TRBV9	TRBJ1-4	CASSVRTGSLEKLFF	TGTGCCAGCAGCGTCCGGACAGGAAGCTTGGAAAAACTGTTTTTT
TRBD2	few	TRBV7-2	TRBJ2-3	CASREKTSGRGDTQYF	TGTGCCAGCAGGGAGAAAACTAGCGGGAGGGGAGATACGCAGTATTTT
NA	NA	TRBV4-2	TRBJ1-1	CASSASQGTTEAFF	TGTGCCAGCAGCGCATCGCAGGGGACCACTGAAGCTTTCTTT
TRBD2	many	TRBV4-3	TRBJ2-1	CASSQGSGVSSYNEQFF	TGCGCCAGCAGCCAAGGAAGCGGGGTTAGCTCCTACAATGAGCAGTTCTTC
TRBD2	NA	TRBV7-8	TRBJ2-7	CASSLSTSGRATKYEQYF	TGTGCCAGCAGCTTATCGACTAGCGGGAGGGCCACGAAATACGAGCAGTACTTC
NA	NA	TRBV7-6	TRBJ2-1	CASSPPGQGYNEQFF	TGTGCCAGCAGCCCCCCGGGACAAGGCTACAATGAGCAGTTCTTC
NA	few	TRBV7-6	TRBJ2-7	CASSLGSSLLDEQYF	TGTGCCAGCAGCTTAGGTAGTAGCCTGTTGGACGAGCAGTACTTC
NA	many	TRBV7-2	TRBJ1-5	CASSLVGRDQPQHF	TGTGCCAGCAGCTTAGTCGGCAGGGATCAGCCCCAGCATTTT
NA	few	TRBV6-2/TRBV6-3	TRBJ2-5	CASSYRGPKETQYF	TGTGCCAGCAGTTACCGGGGACCTAAAGAGACCCAGTACTTC
TRBD2	NA	TRBV3-1	TRBJ2-5	CASSQDPAGAQETQYF	TGTGCCAGCAGCCAAGATCCAGCGGGAGCGCAAGAGACCCAGTACTTC
TRBD1	many	TRBV5-1	TRBJ2-2	CASSFQGVDTGELFF	TGCGCCAGCAGCTTCCAGGGGGTGGACACCGGGGAGCTGTTTTTT
NA	few	TRBV15	TRBJ2-7	CATSRDMDEQYF	TGTGCCACCAGCAGAGATATGGACGAGCAGTACTTC
TRBD1	NA	TRBV7-2	TRBJ2-1	CASSSSDRVVQFF	TGTGCCAGCAGCTCCTCGGACAGGGTCGTGCAGTTCTTC
TRBD1	NA	TRBV27	TRBJ2-7	CASRPTGPYEQYF	TGTGCCAGCAGGCCGACAGGGCCATACGAGCAGTACTTC
TRBD2	NA	TRBV7-2	TRBJ2-1	CASSPWPGRDEQFF	TGTGCCAGCAGCCCATGGCCCGGGAGGGATGAGCAGTTCTTC
TRBD1	few	TRBV12-3/TRBV12-4	TRBJ1-4	CASNYGQGAEKLFF	TGTGCCAGCAACTACGGACAGGGGGCAGAGAAACTGTTTTTT
TRBD1	many	TRBV5-6	TRBJ2-3	CASSLETGFSDTQYF	TGTGCCAGCAGCTTAGAGACAGGGTTTTCAGATACGCAGTATTTT
NA	many	TRBV7-2	TRBJ2-7	CASSSFDSSYEQYF	TGTGCCAGCAGCTCGTTTGACTCTAGCTACGAGCAGTACTTC
NA	few	TRBV7-9	TRBJ1-4	CASSLGKGEHGEKLFF	TGTGCCAGCAGCTTAGGGAAGGGTGAACACGGTGAAAAACTGTTTTTT
NA	few	TRBV7-9	TRBJ2-7	CASSSDRTSYEQYF	TGTGCCAGCAGCTCCGACAGGACTTCCTACGAGCAGTACTTC
NA	NA	TRBV10-3	TRBJ1-2	CAISESDFYGYTF	TGTGCCATCAGTGAGTCGGACTTCTATGGCTACACCTTC
TRBD1	few	TRBV29-1	TRBJ2-7	CSVAWDRAYEQYF	TGCAGCGTTGCCTGGGACAGGGCTTACGAGCAGTACTTC
TRBD2	many	TRBV7-9	TRBJ2-1	CASSLGGGNPGEQFF	TGTGCCAGCAGCTTAGGCGGGGGAAACCCGGGAGAGCAGTTCTTC
NA	NA	TRBV5-1	TRBJ1-1	CASKGGTLNTEAFF	TGCGCCAGCAAGGGAGGGACACTGAACACTGAAGCTTTCTTT
TRBD2	NA	TRBV19	TRBJ2-7	CASSPFGGSSYEQYF	TGTGCCAGTAGTCCATTCGGGGGGAGCTCCTACGAGCAGTACTTC
TRBD1	NA	TRBV7-9	TRBJ2-3	CASSPLTGDRRTDTQYF	TGTGCCAGCAGCCCCCTCACAGGGGATAGAAGAACAGATACGCAGTATTTT
NA	few	TRBV5-1	TRBJ2-5	CASSPNAREVETQYF	TGCGCCAGCAGCCCCAATGCGAGGGAGGTGGAGACCCAGTACTTC
TRBD2	many	TRBV5-8	TRBJ2-1	CASSLLAGGPYDEQFF	TGTGCCAGCAGCTTGCTCGCGGGGGGGCCCTACGATGAGCAGTTCTTC
TRBD1	NA	TRBV24-1	TRBJ1-5	CATQGEDRARHF	TGTGCCACCCAGGGTGAGGACAGGGCACGACATTTT
TRBD2	NA	TRBV9	TRBJ2-1	CASSVSLAGGAYNEQFF	TGTGCCAGCAGCGTAAGTCTAGCGGGGGGAGCCTACAATGAGCAGTTCTTC
TRBD2	few	TRBV7-8	TRBJ2-3	CASSPRAGLAGVTDTQYF	TGTGCCAGCAGCCCTCGGGCCGGGCTAGCGGGAGTGACAGATACGCAGTATTTT
TRBD2	many	TRBV29-1	TRBJ2-3	CSEETGTRTQYF	TGCAGCGAAGAAACCGGGACTAGGACGCAGTATTTT
TRBD2	few	TRBV2	TRBJ2-7	CASSEPPSGSHEQYF	TGTGCCAGCAGTGAACCCCCTAGCGGGAGTCACGAGCAGTACTTC
TRBD2	many	TRBV9	TRBJ2-3	CASSLPSGGSLDTQYF	TGTGCCAGCAGCCTACCTAGCGGGGGGAGCCTAGATACGCAGTATTTT
TRBD1	NA	TRBV20-1	TRBJ2-5	CSARGNRGETQYF	TGCAGTGCTAGGGGCAACAGGGGAGAGACCCAGTACTTC
NA	few	TRBV6-5	TRBJ2-3	CASSYSLDWGRGGDTQYF	TGTGCCAGCAGTTACTCCCTAGACTGGGGAAGGGGAGGTGATACGCAGTATTTT
NA	few	TRBV7-9	TRBJ1-4	CASSTWEKLFF	TGTGCCAGCAGCACTTGGGAAAAACTGTTTTTT
NA	many	TRBV29-1	TRBJ2-1	CSVLPLLSYNEQFF	TGCAGCGTTCTCCCTTTACTGTCCTACAATGAGCAGTTCTTC
NA	NA	TRBV10-3	TRBJ2-1	CAISEEPYNEQFF	TGTGCCATCAGTGAAGAGCCCTACAATGAGCAGTTCTTC
NA	many	TRBV29-1	TRBJ2-5	CSVPAGLSGGTQYF	TGCAGCGTTCCAGCGGGACTTTCAGGGGGGACCCAGTACTTC
NA	NA	TRBV12-3/TRBV12-4	TRBJ2-1	CASSTGAGEQFF	TGTGCCAGCAGCACTGGGGCCGGCGAGCAGTTCTTC
NA	few	TRBV30	TRBJ2-1	CACGYRFEQFF	TGTGCCTGCGGCTATAGATTTGAGCAGTTCTTC